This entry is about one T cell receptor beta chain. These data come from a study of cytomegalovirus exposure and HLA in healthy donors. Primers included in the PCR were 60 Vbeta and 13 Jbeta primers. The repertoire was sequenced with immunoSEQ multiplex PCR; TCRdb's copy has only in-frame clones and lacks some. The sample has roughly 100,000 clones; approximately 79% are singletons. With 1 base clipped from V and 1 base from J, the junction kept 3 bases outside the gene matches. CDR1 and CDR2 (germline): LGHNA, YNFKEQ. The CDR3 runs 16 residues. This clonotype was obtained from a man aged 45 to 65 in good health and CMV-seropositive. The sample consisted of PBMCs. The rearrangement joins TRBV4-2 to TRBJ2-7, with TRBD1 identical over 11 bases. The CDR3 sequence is CASSQVGTGGSYEQYF. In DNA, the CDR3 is TGTGCCAGCAGCCAAGTTGGGACAGGGGGGTCCTACGAGCAGTACTTC.